The 15 T cell receptor beta chains reported below all come from one sample, sequenced in a study of metastatic and nonmetastatic thyroid tumors. TCRdb called clones again from the PCR reads with MiXCR. Among tens of thousands of clones listed, approximately 14% were seen once. Each patient came to thyroid surgery without any prior treatment (of any kind). Sequencing was performed on tumor tissue. These receptors all come from a female donor with papillary thyroid cancer or a benign thyroid nodule (not recorded which). Some clones in this sample may be carry-over from other donors' samples.

This clone came up many times. V gene TRBV15 combines with J gene TRBJ1-1, with TRBD1 identical over 7 bases. With V trimmed by 0 bases and J by 0 bases, 4 bases remained unmatched. Germline V gene lookup returns CDR1 LNHNV and CDR2 YYDKDF (reference sequence). The CDR3 is 16 amino acids. Here the CDR3 DNA reads TGTGCCACCAGCAGAGAGACAGGGACAATGAACACTGAAGCTTTCTTT. Protein product: CATSRETGTMNTEAFF.

This clone was recorded many times. The rearrangement links TRBV11-2 to TRBJ2-7, with no clear D. Germline CDR1 is SGHAT and CDR2 is FQNNGV. The CDR3 consists of 11 residues. The V and J ends lost 5 bases and 6 bases respectively, with 8 bases between them. The CDR3 DNA is TGTGCCAGCAGCGCAACGAGCGAGCAGTACTTC. Protein product: CASSATSEQYF.

A few counts support this clone. This chain links TRBV10-1 with TRBJ2-1, with D possibly being TRBD1 or TRBD2 (5 bases each). The CDR3 runs to 12 residues. Trimming took off 3 bases at V and 12 bases at J, with 12 bases between the two ends. Germline loops: CDR1 WNHNN, CDR2 SYGVQD (reference sequence). This chain's CDR3 is CASSDPSGGQFF. The CDR3 DNA reads as TGCGCCAGCAGTGACCCCAGTGGGGGGCAGTTCTTC.

This clone has a handful of counts. This may arise from a read error, as a much more abundant clone is one base away. This rearrangement joins TRBV20-1 to TRBJ2-1, with 11 bases that match TRBD2. Germline V lookup: CDR1 DFQATT, CDR2 SNEGSKA (reference sequence). The CDR3 is 12 residues long. The CDR3 region has the DNA TGCATCCTAGCGGGAGGTTCCAATGAGCAGTTCTTC. Protein product: CILAGGSNEQFF.

This clone was counted between two and nine times. The chain employs TRBV6-1 and TRBJ1-2; no firm D call. Germline V gene lookup returns CDR1 MNHNS and CDR2 SASEGT. CDR3 length: 12 residues. The V and J ends lost 5 bases and 5 bases respectively, with 9 bases between them. CDR3 residues: CASSTYRYGYTF. The CDR3 nucleotides read TGTGCCAGCAGTACATATCGATATGGCTACACCTTC.

The sample holds many counts of this clone. J is TRBJ2-3 and V is TRBV30, with D perhaps TRBD2 (6 bases). The germline V and J ends were trimmed by 1 base and 5 bases, with 13 bases remaining between them. Germline loops: CDR1 GTSNPN, CDR2 SVGIG (reference sequence). This CDR3 has 14 amino acids. DNA for the CDR3: TGTGCCTGGAGTGAAGGAGGGAGTGGAGATACGCAGTATTTT. Translation gives CAWSEGGSGDTQYF.

This clone was seen many times. J is TRBJ2-3 and V is TRBV5-5; TRBD1 or TRBD2 may be the D gene (5 bases each). The germline gives CDR1 SGHKS, CDR2 YYEKEE (reference sequence). There are 15 residues in the CDR3. V was shortened by 1 base and J by 5 bases, with 14 bases between the two germline ends. The DNA of the CDR3 is TGTGCCAGCAGCTTGTTACCGGGGCAAGTAGATACGCAGTATTTT. Protein product: CASSLLPGQVDTQYF.

A few counts support this clone. A much larger clone lies a single base off, so this may be a read error. The J gene is TRBJ2-5, the V gene TRBV20-1; D assignment may be TRBD1 or TRBD2 (5 bases each). Per germline, CDR1 DFQATT and CDR2 SNEGSKA (reference sequence). This CDR3 has 13 residues. Deletions cut 6 bases from V and 5 bases from J, with 16 bases between. The CDR3 reads CSAGEPRSETQYF. CDR3 DNA: TGCAGTGCGGGGGAACCTCGTTCTGAGACCCAGTACTTC.

This clone has ten or more counts. The junction and the germline gene differ at one end; a read error may be behind it. The chain couples TRBV7-9 to TRBJ2-7; TRBD2 matches at 14 bases. The CDR3 loop spans 13 amino acids. Germline CDR1 reads SEHNR; CDR2 reads FQNEAQ (reference sequence). The CDR3 DNA reads TGTGCCAGCAGCAGTGGACTAGCGGGAGGTCCGGGCTTC. Translation gives CASSSGLAGGPGF.

There are many counts of this clone. This rearrangement joins TRBV10-2 to TRBJ2-7; weak D call: TRBD1 (6 bases). CDR3 size: 13 residues. Trimming took off 8 bases at V and 0 bases at J, with 11 bases between the two ends. Germline V gene sequence: CDR1 WSHSY, CDR2 SAAADI. CDR3 amino acids: CASLGHSSYEQYF. CDR3 DNA: TGCGCCAGCCTGGGACACTCCTCCTACGAGCAGTACTTC.

This clone came up a few times. V usage is TRBV12-3 or TRBV12-4 and J usage is TRBJ2-7, with D perhaps TRBD1 (6 bases). The V end was cut by 7 bases, the J end by 6 bases, with 22 bases between. This CDR3 has 15 residues. CDR3 sequence: CASILTGHVGGEQYF. The DNA of the CDR3 is TGTGCCAGCATCCTAACGGGACATGTAGGAGGCGAGCAGTACTTC.

Concerning this clone: A read error is possible here, since a much larger clone lies one base away. Other DNA variants within this sample encode the same CDR3. The chain combines TRBV20-1 with TRBJ1-3, with D possibly being TRBD1 (5 bases). Germline V CDR1 and CDR2: DFQATT, SNEGSKA (reference sequence). This CDR3 region has 14 residues. With 3 bases removed from V and 4 bases from J, the gap between germline ends came to 13 bases. The CDR3 loop reads CSAREQGPGNTIYF. For the CDR3, the DNA is TGCAGTGCTAGGGAGCAGGGTCCCGGAAACACCATATATTTT.

The table lists this clone with many counts. This chain uses TRBV6-1 with TRBJ2-5; D gene uncertain. From germline, CDR1 is MNHNS and CDR2 SASEGT. This CDR3 contains 15 residues. The germline V and J ends were trimmed by 8 bases and 4 bases, with 20 bases remaining between them. In DNA, the CDR3 is TGTGCCAGCTCGGGTTCGGAAAAAGGCTCAGAGACCCAGTACTTC. It encodes CASSGSEKGSETQYF.

This clone was picked up many times. In DNA form, the CDR3 reads TGCGCCAGCAGCTTGGCCGGGACAGGGGCCCGACTAAGCTCCTACAATGAGCAGTTCTTC. Its protein product is CASSLAGTGARLSSYNEQFF. The gene calls are TRBV5-1 and TRBJ2-1, with 10 bases lining up with TRBD1. CDR1 and CDR2 from the germline V gene are SGHRS and YFSETQ. V lost 0 bases, J lost 0 bases, and 12 bases stayed unmatched. The CDR3 totals 20 residues.

This clone occurred a few times. A much larger clonotype is one base distant, so this may be a read error. Other DNA sequences in this specimen translate into the identical CDR3. The chain is built from TRBV20-1 and TRBJ2-1, with 7 positions matching TRBD2. This CDR3 has 15 residues. J was trimmed by 3 bases and V by 3 bases; bases with no gene match: 8. Per the germline V gene, CDR1 is DFQATT and CDR2 is SNEGSKA (reference sequence). CDR3 protein: CSASHPPSGYNEQFF. CDR3 sequence (DNA): TGCAGTGCTAGTCACCCCCCTAGCGGCTACAATGAGCAGTTCTTC.